Presented here are 10 T cell receptor beta chains from one specimen sequenced in a study of T-cell memory formation after mild COVID-19. TCRdb re-called the 5' RACE reads with MiXCR, one entry per CDR3 protein. The sample has about 58,000 distinct CDR3 sequences, approximately 30% seen once. The sequenced material came from PBMCs or a T cell subset sorted from them (not recorded which). These receptors all stem from a man between 18 and 35 years old who had mild COVID-19 (a few samples of this study predate the infection). Cell type and time point are not known.

This clonotype has a handful of counts. The J gene is TRBJ2-3, the V gene TRBV7-8, with D uncertain. In germline, CDR1 is SGHVS, CDR2 FQNEAQ. The CDR3 is 14 residues long. Trimming pared 5 bases from V and 1 base from J, leaving 10 bases between. The CDR3 sequence is CASSPGGRTDTQYF. The CDR3 nucleotides are TGTGCCAGCAGCCCCGGTGGACGCACAGATACGCAGTATTTT.

The rearrangement uses TRBV20-1 and TRBJ2-7, with TRBD1 matching over 9 bases. The germline CDR1 and CDR2 sequences are DFQATT and SNEGSKA (reference sequence). V gave up 0 bases and J gave up 3 bases; unmatched junction bases: 6. CDR3 length: 15 amino acids. Written as DNA, the CDR3 is TGCAGTGCTAGAGATAGAGGGGACAGGGTCTACGAGCAGTACTTC. Amino acid sequence: CSARDRGDRVYEQYF.

V and J are TRBV7-9 and TRBJ2-2; 7 bases match TRBD2. This CDR3 spans 15 amino acids. Per the germline V gene, CDR1 is SEHNR and CDR2 is FQNEAQ (reference sequence). The ends lost 4 bases at V and 0 bases at J; junction bases unmatched: 2. The CDR3 DNA reads as TGTGCCAGCAGCTCGACTAGCACGAACACCGGGGAGCTGTTTTTT. Protein product: CASSSTSTNTGELFF.

This clonotype was seen more than once but under ten times. The gene calls are TRBV2 and TRBJ1-3; no clear D gene. The germline V gene has CDR1 SNHLY and CDR2 FYNNEI. With 7 bases removed from V and 0 bases from J, the gap between germline ends came to 13 bases. The CDR3 has 15 residues. This chain's CDR3 is CASTPWASSGNTIYF. The CDR3 DNA is TGTGCCAGCACCCCGTGGGCGAGCTCTGGAAACACCATATATTTT.

This chain connects TRBV28 to TRBJ1-5; tentatively, D is TRBD1 (6 bases). Germline V lookup: CDR1 MDHEN, CDR2 SYDVKM. The CDR3 is 15 amino acids. Trimming removed 10 bases from V and 0 bases from J, with 16 bases in between. Here the CDR3 reads CAIRQEAYSNQPQHF. The CDR3 nucleotides read TGTGCCATACGACAGGAGGCTTATAGCAATCAGCCCCAGCATTTT.

The rearrangement joins TRBV6-2 or TRBV6-3 to TRBJ2-7, with D uncertain. CDR3 length: 16 amino acids. V was pared by 0 bases and J by 3 bases, with 15 bases between. Germline-derived CDR1 and CDR2 are MNHEY and SVGEGT. The CDR3 sequence: CASSYSRSVRGYEQYF. The CDR3 region has the DNA TGTGCCAGCAGTTACTCGCGGTCTGTCCGCGGCTACGAGCAGTACTTC.

The chain recombines TRBV7-2 with TRBJ2-7; no reliable D call. V lost 3 bases and J 2 bases, leaving 8 bases between the germline ends. Germline V gene lookup returns CDR1 SGHTA and CDR2 FQGNSA. The CDR3 is made up of 13 amino acids. The CDR3 DNA reads TGTGCCAGCAGCTTCTATCTTACCTACGAGCAGTACTTC. This codes for CASSFYLTYEQYF.

V gene TRBV5-1 combines with J gene TRBJ2-1, with D possibly being TRBD1 (6 bases). V was shortened by 0 bases and J by 8 bases, with 12 bases between the two germline ends. This CDR3 is 14 amino acids long. Germline lookup yields CDR1 SGHRS and CDR2 YFSETQ. The CDR3 spells CASSLVGAADEQFF. DNA for the CDR3: TGCGCCAGCAGCTTGGTGGGGGCTGCGGATGAGCAGTTCTTC.

This clonotype has only a few counts. The rearrangement uses TRBV11-2 and TRBJ2-2; D perhaps matches TRBD2 (6 bases). The CDR3 is 15 amino acids. V lost 3 bases to trimming and J lost 4 bases, with 12 bases between them. Germline CDR1 reads SGHAT; CDR2 reads FQNNGV. CDR3 in DNA: TGTGCCAGCAGCTTTGGAGGGCTGGGCACCGGGGAGCTGTTTTTT. It encodes CASSFGGLGTGELFF.

This chain connects TRBV4-2 to TRBJ2-7; 13 bases are a match to TRBD2. V shed 11 bases and J 9 bases; nucleotides not matched to a gene: 13. The CDR3 runs to 14 residues. The V gene's germline CDR1 is LGHNA and CDR2 YNFKEQ. CDR3 sequence reads: CAGALGTSGERQYV. Written as DNA, the CDR3 is TGTGCCGGCGCACTCGGGACTAGCGGGGAGAGGCAGTACGTC.